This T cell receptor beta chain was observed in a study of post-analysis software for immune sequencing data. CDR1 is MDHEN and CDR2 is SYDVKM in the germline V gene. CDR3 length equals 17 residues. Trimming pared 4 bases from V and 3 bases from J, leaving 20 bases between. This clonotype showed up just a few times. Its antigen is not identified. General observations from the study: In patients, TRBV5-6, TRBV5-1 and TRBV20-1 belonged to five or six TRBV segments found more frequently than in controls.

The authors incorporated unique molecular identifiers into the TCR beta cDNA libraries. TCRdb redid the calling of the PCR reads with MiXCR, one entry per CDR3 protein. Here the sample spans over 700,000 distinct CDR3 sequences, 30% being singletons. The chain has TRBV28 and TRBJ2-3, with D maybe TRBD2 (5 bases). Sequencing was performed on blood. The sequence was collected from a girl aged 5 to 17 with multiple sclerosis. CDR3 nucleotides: TGTGCCAGCAGTTCCCGGGAAAGGAGGAGGACGACAGATACGCAGTATTTT. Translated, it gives CASSSRERRRTTDTQYF.